Below are 6 T cell receptor beta chains sequenced from a single sample in a study of monozygotic twins with inflammatory bowel disease. TCRdb reprocessed the 5' RACE reads and reports one entry per CDR3 protein, with no DNA. The sample includes 300,000 to 450,000 distinct CDR3 sequences. The sequencing sample was made of blood. The origin of the receptors is a human donor with ulcerative colitis or Crohn's disease, or a healthy co-twin of an affected twin (not recorded which).

This rearrangement joins TRBV9 to TRBJ2-1; TCRdb names TRBD1, which stays unverified in the absence of DNA. This CDR3 has 15 amino acids. Germline V gene data show CDR1 as SGDLS and CDR2 as YYNGEE. The chain's CDR3 is CASSVTGTGHNEQFF.

The chain uses TRBV29-1 and TRBJ2-7. CDR3 length: 15 residues. Germline CDR1 and CDR2: SQVTM and ANQGSEA. The CDR3 is CSVELGKLSTYEQYF.

This chain connects TRBV4-1 to TRBJ2-1; the D gene TCRdb calls, TRBD1, cannot be checked with no DNA. Looked up from germline, CDR1 is MGHRA and CDR2 is YSYEKL. This CDR3 has 15 amino acids. The CDR3 protein is CASSPDVPLGNEQFF.

V is TRBV7-2 and J is TRBJ1-5. Germline V gene lookup returns CDR1 SGHTA and CDR2 FQGNSA. The CDR3 loop spans 12 amino acids. CDR3 region: CASSLGGQPQHF.

The chain has TRBV5-4 and TRBJ1-1; lacking DNA, the TRBD1 call made by TCRdb goes unchecked. The germline V gene encodes CDR1 SGHNT and CDR2 YYREEE (reference sequence). CDR3 length: 15 amino acids. The CDR3 loop is CASSSKDRANTEAFF.

The J gene is TRBJ2-7, the V gene TRBV7-2; TCRdb's D call of TRBD1 is untestable without DNA. Germline CDR1 and CDR2: SGHTA and FQGNSA. The CDR3 covers 15 residues. CDR3 protein: CASTPQVQGAYEQYF.